A single sample gave rise to the 10 T cell receptor beta chains below, sequenced in a study of shared clonotypes between healthy human individuals. The assay was immunoSEQ multiplex PCR, and TCRdb's table has in-frame clones only and misses some. Here the sample spans more than 2 million clones, roughly 95% being singletons. The sample comprised naive CD4+ T cells sorted from blood. Subset: CD45RA+ positively selected. The origin of the receptors is a man aged 18 to 30 in good health.

V is TRBV18 and J is TRBJ2-3; 10 nucleotides match TRBD2. The CDR3 has 16 residues. CDR1 and CDR2 from the germline V gene are KGHSH and LQKENI. J was trimmed by 4 bases and V by 4 bases; bases with no gene match: 8. In DNA form, the CDR3 reads TGTGCCAGCTCACTGTTCACTAGCGGGACCTCAGATACGCAGTATTTT. It codes for CASSLFTSGTSDTQYF.

This clone is a singleton in its sample. V gene TRBV5-6 combines with J gene TRBJ2-7, with no clear D. Trimming stripped 0 bases from V and 3 bases from J, with 7 bases between. This CDR3 region has 13 residues. Germline CDR1 reads SGHDT; CDR2 reads YYEEEE. The CDR3 coding sequence is TGTGCCAGCAGCTTGGGGGCCCTCTACGAGCAGTACTTC. It encodes CASSLGALYEQYF.

The V gene is TRBV9, the J gene TRBJ2-3; 7 bases are a match to TRBD2. Germline assignment: CDR1 SGDLS and CDR2 YYNGEE. CDR3 length equals 14 residues. Unmatched junction bases numbered 6, after V lost 1 base and J lost 7 bases. The CDR3 sequence is CASSVSWGGNTQYF. CDR3 bases: TGTGCCAGCAGCGTATCCTGGGGGGGGAATACGCAGTATTTT.

J is TRBJ2-2 and V is TRBV5-1; D possibly corresponds to TRBD1 (6 bases). Trimming took 1 base from V and 2 from J, leaving 15 bases between them. Germline assignment: CDR1 SGHRS and CDR2 YFSETQ. The CDR3 sequence is 17 residues long. This CDR3 is CASSLNTRDINTGELFF. The CDR3 DNA reads TGCGCCAGCAGCTTGAATACCCGGGACATTAACACCGGGGAGCTGTTTTTT.

The CDR3 coding sequence is TGTGCCATCAGAGTCGGGGGTGACTACAATGAGCAGTTCTTC. Translating it yields CAIRVGGDYNEQFF. The chain has TRBV10-3 and TRBJ2-1; weak D call: TRBD2 (6 bases). The germline V and J ends were trimmed by 6 bases and 3 bases, with 12 bases remaining between them. The CDR3 has 14 amino acids. Looked up from germline, CDR1 is ENHRY and CDR2 is SYGVKD.

Comments on this clone: This CDR3 is also generated by other DNA sequences in the sample. This chain links TRBV18 with TRBJ2-7; 8 positions match TRBD1. V dropped 2 bases and J dropped 0; count of bases not matched to a gene: 3. The CDR3 extends over 15 amino acids. Germline CDR1 reads KGHSH; CDR2 reads LQKENI. The CDR3 region has the DNA TGTGCCAGCTCACCAGCTGGACAGGGCTCCTACGAGCAGTACTTC. Protein: CASSPAGQGSYEQYF.

In this sample, this clone turned up once. CDR3 in amino acids: CASSYQGGSGELFF. The CDR3 nucleotides read TGCGCCAGCAGCTACCAGGGAGGTAGCGGGGAGCTGTTTTTT. J is TRBJ2-2 and V is TRBV5-1, with D tentatively TRBD2 (6 bases). V was trimmed by 3 bases and J by 7 bases, leaving 13 bases between them. Germline loops: CDR1 SGHRS, CDR2 YFSETQ. The CDR3 is 14 amino acids.

J is TRBJ2-7 and V is TRBV2; 12 bases align to TRBD2. This CDR3 comprises 15 residues. Germline-derived CDR1 and CDR2 are SNHLY and FYNNEI. The V gene end was trimmed by 6 bases and the J gene end by 2 bases; junction bases not matched to a gene: 5. Here the CDR3 DNA reads TGTGCCAGCAGACCTACTAGCGGGGGGACCTACGAGCAGTACTTC. Translated, it gives CASRPTSGGTYEQYF.

The chain links TRBV9 to TRBJ1-6; TRBD1 is a possible D gene (5 bases). Trimming removed 4 bases from V and 0 bases from J, with 17 bases in between. The length of the CDR3 is 18 residues. Germline CDR1 is SGDLS and CDR2 is YYNGEE. CDR3 sequence: CASSLGWGRSSYNSPLHF. The CDR3 DNA is TGTGCCAGCAGCCTGGGCTGGGGCCGGAGCTCCTATAATTCACCCCTCCACTTT.

The V call is TRBV14, the J call TRBJ2-7; D unclear. Germline-derived CDR1 and CDR2 are SGHDN and FVKESK. The CDR3 runs to 14 residues. Trimming took 2 bases from V and 4 from J, leaving 12 bases between them. Written as DNA, the CDR3 is TGTGCCAGCAGCCAATTGGGTTCGACTTACGAGCAGTACTTC. Translated: CASSQLGSTYEQYF. Combining the CDR3 with reference TRBV14 and TRBJ2-7 gives the whole variable domain EAGVTQFPSHSVIEKGQTVTLRCDPISGHDNLYWYRRVMGKEIKFLLHFVKESKQDESGMPNNRFLAERTGGTYSTLKVQPAELEDSGVYFCASSQLGSTYEQYFGPGTRLTVT.